This T cell receptor beta chain comes out of a study of a mutant IDH1 vaccine in newly diagnosed glioma. The data were produced by immunoSEQ multiplex PCR, yet TCRdb's version contains in-frame clones alone and is incomplete. Altogether tens of thousands of clones are present, around 86% being singletons, with the ten largest covering 2.9%. V was clipped by 8 bases and J by 3 bases, with 11 bases between them. Looked up from germline, CDR1 is SNHLY and CDR2 is FYNNEI. This CDR3 comprises 13 residues. Noted time point: baseline, week 1 (first vaccination visit). Treatment specified: pre-vaccination baseline after standard-of-care therapy.

The receptor was isolated from a man aged 25 to 40 with glioma. V usage is TRBV2 and J usage is TRBJ1-5; perhaps TRBD1 as D (6 bases). The input for sequencing was PBMCs, taken from a glioma patient treated with radiotherapy, temozolomide or both. CDR3 sequence reads: CASGRDINQPQHF. The CDR3 DNA is TGTGCCAGCGGGCGGGACATCAATCAGCCCCAGCATTTT.